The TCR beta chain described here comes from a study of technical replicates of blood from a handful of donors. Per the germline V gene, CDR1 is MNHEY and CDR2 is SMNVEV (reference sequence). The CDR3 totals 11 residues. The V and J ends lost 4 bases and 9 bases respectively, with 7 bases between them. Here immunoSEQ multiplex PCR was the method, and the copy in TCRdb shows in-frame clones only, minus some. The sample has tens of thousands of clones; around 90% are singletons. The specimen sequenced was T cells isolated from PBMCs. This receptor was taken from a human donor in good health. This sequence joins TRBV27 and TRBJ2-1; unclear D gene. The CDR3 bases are TGTGCCAGCAGTTCGGCGGTTGAGCAGTTCTTC. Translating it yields CASSSAVEQFF.